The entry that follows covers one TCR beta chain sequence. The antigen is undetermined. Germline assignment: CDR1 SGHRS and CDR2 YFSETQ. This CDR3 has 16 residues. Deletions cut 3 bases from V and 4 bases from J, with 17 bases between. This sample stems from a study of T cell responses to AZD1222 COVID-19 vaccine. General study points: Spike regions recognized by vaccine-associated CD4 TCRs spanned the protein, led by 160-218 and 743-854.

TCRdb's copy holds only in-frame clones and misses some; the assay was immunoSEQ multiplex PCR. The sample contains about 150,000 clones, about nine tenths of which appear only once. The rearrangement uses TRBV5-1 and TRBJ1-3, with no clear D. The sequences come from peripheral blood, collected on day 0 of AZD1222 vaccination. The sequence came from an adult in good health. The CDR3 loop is CASSSRARSQGNTIYF. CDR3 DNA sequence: TGCGCCAGCAGCTCCCGGGCCCGAAGCCAAGGAAACACCATATATTTT. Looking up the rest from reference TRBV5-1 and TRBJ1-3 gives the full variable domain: KAGVTQTPRYLIKTRGQQVTLSCSPISGHRSVSWYQQTPGQGLQFLFEYFSETQRNKGNFPGRFSGRQFSNSRSEMNVSTLELGDSALYLCASSSRARSQGNTIYFGEGSWLTVV.